Below are 29 T cell receptor beta chains sequenced from a single sample in a study of blood T cell repertoires in COVID-19. Measured with immunoSEQ multiplex PCR; TCRdb has only the in-frame clones, and not every one. The profile shows 400,000 to 450,000 clones, about 90% of them singletons. Sequencing was carried out using PBMCs or T cells enriched from blood (not recorded which). All receptors come from a man between 18 and 29 years old who had recovered from COVID-19.

The sample holds one count of this clone. The chain uses TRBV4-2 and TRBJ1-2; TRBD1 is a possible D gene (6 bases). Trimming pared 1 base from V and 0 bases from J, leaving 15 bases between. The germline CDR1 and CDR2 sequences are LGHNA and YNFKEQ. This CDR3 is 17 amino acids long. In nucleotides, the CDR3 is TGTGCCAGCAGCCAAGTCGAAGGGAGGGGGACTAACTATGGCTACACCTTC. Translating gives CASSQVEGRGTNYGYTF.

The V and J genes are TRBV28 and TRBJ1-1; D not certain. The germline V gene encodes CDR1 MDHEN and CDR2 SYDVKM. Trimming left V 2 bases short and J 1 base short, with 11 bases between. The CDR3 totals 15 residues. The CDR3 sequence is CASSLAGTENTEAFF. CDR3 sequence (DNA): TGTGCCAGCAGTTTAGCGGGTACAGAGAACACTGAAGCTTTCTTT. Based on the CDR3 plus reference TRBV28 and TRBJ1-1, the full variable domain is DVKVTQSSRYLVKRTGEKVFLECVQDMDHENMFWYRQDPGLGLRLIYFSYDVKMKEKGDIPEGYSVSREKKERFSLILESASTNQTSMYLCASSLAGTENTEAFFGQGTRLTVV.

The chain recombines TRBV6-1 with TRBJ1-2; TRBD1 is a possible D gene (6 bases). The CDR3 is made up of 14 amino acids. Looked up from germline, CDR1 is MNHNS and CDR2 is SASEGT. Trimming cost V 3 bases and J 2 bases, with 10 bases left between them. CDR3 nucleotides: TGTGCCAGCAGTGAGGCGACAGGCAACTATGGCTACACCTTC. Its translation: CASSEATGNYGYTF.

The chain has TRBV19 and TRBJ2-7; TRBD1 might be the D (6 bases). The CDR3 runs 15 residues. CDR1 and CDR2 from the germline V gene are LNHDA and SQIVND (reference sequence). V dropped 5 bases and J dropped 6 bases, with 20 bases sitting between them. This chain's CDR3 is CASSDSDRFDGEQYF. In DNA, the CDR3 is TGTGCCAGTAGTGACTCCGACAGGTTCGATGGCGAGCAGTACTTC.

With respect to this clone: Other nucleotide sequences from this sample produce the same CDR3. This chain uses TRBV9 with TRBJ1-3, with D perhaps matching TRBD1 (5 bases). Germline CDR1 is SGDLS and CDR2 is YYNGEE. The CDR3 has 15 amino acids. With 0 bases removed from V and 2 bases from J, the gap between germline ends came to 9 bases. This chain's CDR3 is CASSVVAGAGNTIYF. The CDR3, as DNA: TGTGCCAGCAGCGTAGTGGCGGGGGCTGGAAACACCATATATTTT.

The chain combines TRBV11-2 with TRBJ2-5; maybe TRBD2 (5 bases). Germline CDR1 reads SGHAT; CDR2 reads FQNNGV. This CDR3 has 13 residues. V gave up 1 base and J gave up 7 bases, with 10 bases separating them. CDR3 protein: CASSLVPRGTQYF. The CDR3 coding sequence is TGTGCCAGCAGCTTAGTGCCCCGGGGGACCCAGTACTTC.

The genes are TRBV4-2 and TRBJ2-7, with 8 positions matching TRBD2. The CDR3 loop spans 16 amino acids. V was pared by 3 bases and J by 0 bases, with 7 bases of the junction left unmatched. CDR1 and CDR2 from the germline V gene are LGHNA and YNFKEQ. CDR3 nucleotides: TGTGCCAGCAGCCAGTCAGCGGGAGCTAGCTCCTACGAGCAGTACTTC. It is translated as CASSQSAGASSYEQYF.

This clone appeared a single time. The rearrangement uses TRBV5-8 and TRBJ1-6; the D is unclear. Germline V gene data show CDR1 as SGHTS and CDR2 as YDEGEE. The CDR3 totals 13 residues. Trimming stripped 0 bases from V and 8 bases from J, with 6 bases between. CDR3 residues: CASSLAGDSPLHF. The CDR3 nucleotides are TGTGCCAGCAGCTTGGCCGGGGATTCACCCCTCCACTTT.

The chain is built from TRBV5-4 and TRBJ1-1; the D is unclear. CDR3 length equals 14 residues. Per germline, CDR1 SGHNT and CDR2 YYREEE (reference sequence). V was clipped by 3 bases and J by 4 bases, with 13 bases between them. The CDR3 here is CASSSLPGSTEAFF. The CDR3 nucleotides are TGTGCCAGCAGCTCCCTCCCGGGGTCCACTGAAGCTTTCTTT.

A remark on this clone: At one end, the junction sequence differs from germline, possibly due to a read error. The V call is TRBV7-2, the J call TRBJ1-2; no clear D gene. Germline lookup yields CDR1 SGHTA and CDR2 FQGNSA. There are 12 residues in the CDR3. Here the CDR3 DNA reads TGTGCCAGCAGCTCCTCAAGGTCGGCCGAGGCCTTC. Its translation: CASSSSRSAEAF.

This sequence joins TRBV18 and TRBJ1-4, with 9 positions matching TRBD1. The CDR3 length is 13 residues. Germline CDR1 is KGHSH and CDR2 is LQKENI. J gave up 8 bases and V 4 bases, and 2 bases lay outside the gene matches. The CDR3 region has the DNA TGTGCCAGCTCACGGGGACAGGGAGAAAAACTGTTTTTT. This translates into CASSRGQGEKLFF.

The table lists this clone with a few counts. The V and J genes are TRBV11-2 and TRBJ2-7, with TRBD1 matching over 7 bases. CDR3 length equals 16 residues. Germline V lookup: CDR1 SGHAT, CDR2 FQNNGV. The V segment lost 1 base and the J segment 3 bases; nucleotides outside the gene matches: 9. CDR3 in amino acids: CASSLVTGPLRYEQYF. In DNA, the CDR3 is TGTGCCAGCAGCTTAGTGACAGGGCCCCTCCGCTACGAGCAGTACTTC.

The J gene is TRBJ2-7, the V gene TRBV2; the D is unclear. Trimming cost V 6 bases and J 0 bases, with 12 bases left between them. The CDR3 sequence is 14 residues long. CDR1 and CDR2 from the germline V gene are SNHLY and FYNNEI. CDR3 amino acids: CASSPLVSSYEQYF. The CDR3 DNA reads TGTGCCAGCAGCCCCCTGGTGAGCTCCTACGAGCAGTACTTC.

This sequence joins TRBV19 and TRBJ2-1; TRBD2 matches 13 bases. J gave up 10 bases and V 3 bases, and 6 bases lay outside the gene matches. This CDR3 has 15 amino acids. From germline, CDR1 is LNHDA and CDR2 SQIVND (reference sequence). The CDR3 region has the DNA TGTGCCAGTAGTATGACTAGCGGGGGGAACGGGGAGCAGTTCTTC. This translates into CASSMTSGGNGEQFF.

J is TRBJ1-1 and V is TRBV30, with 7 bases lining up with TRBD1. CDR1 GTSNPN and CDR2 SVGIG come from the germline V gene (reference sequence). V was clipped by 1 base and J by 4 bases; unmatched bases: 6. CDR3 length: 14 residues. DNA for the CDR3: TGTGCCTGGAGTGGTGAGGGGGCCGGCACTGAAGCTTTCTTT. As protein: CAWSGEGAGTEAFF. Using reference TRBV30 and TRBJ1-1 for the parts outside the CDR3, the full variable domain is SQTIHQWPATLVQPVGSPLSLECTVEGTSNPNLYWYRQAAGRGLQLLFYSVGIGQISSEVPQNLSASRPQDRQFILSSKKLLLSDSGFYLCAWSGEGAGTEAFFGQGTRLTVV.

The chain combines TRBV4-1 with TRBJ1-3, with D perhaps TRBD1 (5 bases). The germline V and J ends were trimmed by 4 bases and 0 bases, with 13 bases remaining between them. CDR1 and CDR2 (germline): MGHRA, YSYEKL. The CDR3 sequence is 16 residues long. This CDR3 reads CASSPRVSSSGNTIYF. CDR3 coding DNA: TGCGCCAGCAGCCCCAGGGTTTCGAGCTCTGGAAACACCATATATTTT.

This clone has a single count. This chain connects TRBV11-2 to TRBJ1-2; the D is unclear. This CDR3 spans 14 amino acids. Trimming removed 1 base at V and 6 bases at J, with 12 bases between. Looked up from germline, CDR1 is SGHAT and CDR2 is FQNNGV. The CDR3 nucleotides read TGTGCCAGCAGCTTAGTTGCGCCCCGCGATGGCTACACCTTC. Protein sequence: CASSLVAPRDGYTF. The full variable domain, in which reference TRBV11-2 and TRBJ1-2 provide the parts outside the CDR3, is EAGVAQSPRYKIIEKRQSVAFWCNPISGHATLYWYQQILGQGPKLLIQFQNNGVVDDSQLPKDRFSAERLKGVDSTLKIQPAKLEDSAVYLCASSLVAPRDGYTFGSGTRLTVV.

The gene calls are TRBV25-1 and TRBJ2-7, with 7 bases matching TRBD1. V lost 4 bases, J lost 6 bases, and 6 bases stayed unmatched. This CDR3 comprises 13 residues. CDR1 is MGHDK and CDR2 is SYGVNS in the germline V gene. The CDR3 nucleotides are TGTGCCAGCAGTGGGCCGACAGGGAGCGAGCAGTACTTC. Its translation is CASSGPTGSEQYF.

This clone was observed once. The gene calls are TRBV18 and TRBJ1-1; D ambiguous. V was cut by 6 bases and J by 2 bases, with 22 bases left in between. The CDR3 length is 17 residues. Germline V CDR1 and CDR2: KGHSH, LQKENI. DNA for the CDR3: TGTGCCAGCTCTATAACCCAGTTGGGCCCAACTAACACTGAAGCTTTCTTT. Amino acid sequence: CASSITQLGPTNTEAFF.

The V gene is TRBV6-5, the J gene TRBJ2-7, with TRBD2 matching over 7 bases. The trim removed 6 bases at V and 3 bases at J, leaving 8 bases unmatched. Germline lookup yields CDR1 MNHEY and CDR2 SVGAGI. The CDR3 contains 14 residues. In DNA, the CDR3 is TGTGCCAGCAGGTCCGGGACTACAAACTACGAGCAGTACTTC. Protein: CASRSGTTNYEQYF.

This rearrangement joins TRBV5-4 to TRBJ1-4, with unresolved D. In germline, CDR1 is SGHNT, CDR2 YYREEE (reference sequence). V lost 4 bases and J lost 8, with 9 bases in between. The CDR3 length is 12 residues. The CDR3 DNA sequence: TGTGCCAGCAGCCCTCTGGGCGAAAAACTGTTTTTT. It codes for CASSPLGEKLFF.

The chain couples TRBV9 to TRBJ2-7; a possible D gene is TRBD1 (5 bases). Per germline, CDR1 SGDLS and CDR2 YYNGEE. This CDR3 spans 14 amino acids. The V end was cut by 0 bases, the J end by 3 bases, with 10 bases between. CDR3 in amino acids: CASSVEGLGYEQYF. The CDR3 region has the DNA TGTGCCAGCAGCGTAGAGGGGTTAGGCTACGAGCAGTACTTC.

The chain combines TRBV30 with TRBJ2-7; 9 bases agree with TRBD1. The CDR3 extends over 14 amino acids. Trimming removed 2 bases from V and 6 bases from J; junction bases left unmatched: 8. Germline-derived CDR1 and CDR2 are GTSNPN and SVGIG (reference sequence). This chain's CDR3 is CAWSSKTGGGEQYF. CDR3 bases: TGTGCCTGGAGTTCAAAGACAGGGGGAGGCGAGCAGTACTTC.

This clone has just one count. The chain is built from TRBV28 and TRBJ2-1; 7 bases align to TRBD2. V was clipped by 3 bases and J by 6 bases; unmatched bases: 8. Germline CDR1 reads MDHEN; CDR2 reads SYDVKM. The CDR3 has 15 amino acids. CDR3: CASSLAGAPRNEQFF. CDR3 in DNA: TGTGCCAGCAGTTTGGCGGGAGCCCCGCGCAATGAGCAGTTCTTC. The whole variable domain, remainder taken from reference TRBV28 and TRBJ2-1, is DVKVTQSSRYLVKRTGEKVFLECVQDMDHENMFWYRQDPGLGLRLIYFSYDVKMKEKGDIPEGYSVSREKKERFSLILESASTNQTSMYLCASSLAGAPRNEQFFGPGTRLTVL.

This clone was seen once. This chain's CDR3 is CASSSREWASSYNEQFF. The CDR3 region has the DNA TGTGCCAGCAGCTCCCGAGAGTGGGCCTCCTCCTACAATGAGCAGTTCTTC. V gene TRBV5-5 combines with J gene TRBJ2-1; D remains ambiguous. The CDR3 has 17 residues. Germline V gene data show CDR1 as SGHKS and CDR2 as YYEKEE (reference sequence). V dropped 3 bases and J dropped 0 bases, with 16 bases sitting between them.

The chain recombines TRBV3-1 (or the pseudogene TRBV3-2) with TRBJ2-1; TRBD2 matches 8 bases. This CDR3 spans 14 amino acids. CDR1 LGHDT and CDR2 YNNKEL come from the germline V gene (reference sequence). V lost 4 bases to trimming and J lost 3 bases; unmatched junction nucleotides: 2. The CDR3 coding sequence is TGTGCCAGCAGCCGACGGGAGGGCTACAATGAGCAGTTCTTC. Translated: CASSRREGYNEQFF.

This clone was detected only a few times. This chain connects TRBV11-2 to TRBJ2-1, with D possibly TRBD1 on 6 matching bases. This CDR3 has 14 amino acids. V dropped 3 bases and J dropped 3 bases, with 9 bases sitting between them. The germline V gene encodes CDR1 SGHAT and CDR2 FQNNGV. The CDR3 is CASSFRGLYNEQFF. The CDR3 DNA reads as TGTGCCAGCAGCTTCAGGGGCCTCTACAATGAGCAGTTCTTC.

This clone was recorded only once. The chain couples TRBV12-3 or TRBV12-4 to TRBJ2-2, with D maybe TRBD1 (6 bases). V lost 5 bases and J lost 6, with 10 bases in between. CDR3 length: 13 amino acids. CDR3 coding DNA: TGTGCCAGCAGTACACAGGGTCCCGGGGAGCTGTTTTTT. It yields the protein CASSTQGPGELFF.

This clone was detected only once. V is TRBV28 and J is TRBJ1-2; D remains ambiguous. This CDR3 is 12 amino acids long. The germline V gene has CDR1 MDHEN and CDR2 SYDVKM. The V end lost 7 bases, the J end lost 1 base, and 7 bases lay between the germline ends. The CDR3 nucleotides are TGTGCCAGCACGGGGAGTAACTATGGCTACACCTTC. Protein product: CASTGSNYGYTF.